Presented here are 25 T cell receptor beta chains from one specimen sequenced in a study of graft-versus-host responses after intestinal transplantation. No antigen has been identified for these receptors. Sequenced by immunoSEQ multiplex PCR; TCRdb stores in-frame clones only, minus some. The repertoire holds about 84,000 clones, with 85% to 95% as singletons. The material was unstimulated CD4+ T cells sorted from spleen or lymph node cells, obtained before transplant. The receptors here all came from a human donor who was the organ donor for an intestinal transplant.

The genes are TRBV6-4 and TRBJ2-5, with TRBD2 matching 8 bases. Trimming cost V 7 bases and J 2 bases; bases outside gene matches: 6. There are 14 residues in the CDR3. Germline V gives CDR1 MRHNA, CDR2 SNTAGT. CDR3 loop: CASMASGGQETQYF. In DNA form, the CDR3 reads TGTGCCAGCATGGCCAGCGGGGGACAAGAGACCCAGTACTTC.

The rearrangement links TRBV30 to TRBJ2-7; D is possibly TRBD2 (6 bases). V was pared by 5 bases and J by 7 bases, with 18 bases between. The CDR3 length is 13 residues. Germline V CDR1 and CDR2: GTSNPN, SVGIG (reference sequence). The DNA of the CDR3 is TGTGCCTGGGGCGGGACTTCAGGGCTGGAGCAGTACTTC. This gives the protein CAWGGTSGLEQYF.

The rearrangement links TRBV28 to TRBJ1-1; 9 bases map to TRBD1. The CDR3 consists of 13 residues. The germline V gene encodes CDR1 MDHEN and CDR2 SYDVKM. J lost 6 bases, V lost 11 bases, and 10 bases had no gene match. The CDR3 coding sequence is TGTGCCGGCCAGGACAGGGGAAAGTCTGAAGCTTTCTTT. Protein product: CAGQDRGKSEAFF.

In its sample, this clone was seen a few times. The V call is TRBV6-6, the J call TRBJ1-4, with D unresolved. The V end lost 5 bases, the J end lost 1 base, and 8 bases lay between the germline ends. The V gene's germline CDR1 is MNHNY and CDR2 SVGAGI (reference sequence). The CDR3 length is 14 residues. In DNA, the CDR3 is TGTGCCAGCAGTCAACAAAGAACTAATGAAAAACTGTTTTTT. Translation gives CASSQQRTNEKLFF.

The chain joins TRBV12-5 to TRBJ2-2; the D gene is possibly TRBD2 (7 bases). Germline-derived CDR1 and CDR2 are LGHNT and FRNRAP. Between the trimmed V and J ends, which lost 6 bases and 7 bases, there was a span of 18 bases. The CDR3 loop spans 15 amino acids. CDR3 region: CASGGGRGEVGELFF. DNA for the CDR3: TGTGCTAGTGGGGGGGGCCGGGGGGAAGTCGGGGAGCTGTTTTTT.

The V gene is TRBV7-9, the J gene TRBJ2-2, with 10 bases matching TRBD1. Germline CDR1 reads SEHNR; CDR2 reads FQNEAQ (reference sequence). CDR3 length: 16 amino acids. J lost 6 bases, V lost 5 bases, and 9 bases had no gene match. The CDR3 nucleotides read TGTGCCAGCAGCCAAGGGACAGGGGTGGTCCCCGGGGAGCTGTTTTTT. This gives the protein CASSQGTGVVPGELFF. The full variable domain, with the rest looked up from reference TRBV7-9 and TRBJ2-2, is DTGVSQNPRHKITKRGQNVTFRCDPISEHNRLYWYRQTLGQGPEFLTYFQNEAQLEKSRLLSDRFSAERPKGSFSTLEIQRTEQGDSAMYLCASSQGTGVVPGELFFGEGSRLTVL.

The chain links TRBV6-1 to TRBJ1-2; tentative D call: TRBD1 (6 bases). With 7 bases removed from V and 6 bases from J, the gap between germline ends came to 15 bases. The CDR3 spans 13 residues. Germline CDR1 reads MNHNS; CDR2 reads SASEGT. CDR3 DNA sequence: TGTGCCAGCATCCAACAGGGATGGCATGGCTACACCTTC. It codes for CASIQQGWHGYTF.

This chain uses TRBV30 with TRBJ2-2; D not resolved. V was clipped by 8 bases and J by 6 bases, with 19 bases between them. Per germline, CDR1 GTSNPN and CDR2 SVGIG (reference sequence). The CDR3 totals 14 residues. Here the CDR3 reads CARNDPIGSGELFF. The CDR3 nucleotides are TGTGCCCGTAACGACCCGATCGGGTCCGGGGAGCTGTTTTTT.

The chain employs TRBV19 and TRBJ1-5; a weak D match, TRBD1 (5 bases). Trimming stripped 6 bases from V and 5 bases from J, with 17 bases between. This CDR3 contains 15 residues. CDR1 and CDR2 from the germline V gene are LNHDA and SQIVND (reference sequence). The CDR3 DNA is TGTGCCAGTAGGTTCAGCAGGGATTTTTATCAGCCCCAGCATTTT. It encodes CASRFSRDFYQPQHF.

This sequence joins TRBV28 and TRBJ1-5, with D perhaps matching TRBD1 (6 bases). The CDR3 has 16 residues. CDR1 and CDR2 from the germline V gene are MDHEN and SYDVKM. Trimming stripped 2 bases from V and 6 bases from J, with 17 bases between. CDR3 amino acids: CASSLRTQGLGQPQHF. The CDR3 DNA reads as TGTGCCAGCAGTTTAAGAACACAGGGTTTGGGTCAGCCCCAGCATTTT.

The rearrangement joins TRBV5-1 to TRBJ2-1; D remains ambiguous. The CDR3 covers 14 residues. CDR1 is SGHRS, CDR2 YFSETQ, per germline. V was trimmed by 1 base and J by 1 base, leaving 6 bases between them. CDR3 DNA: TGCGCCAGCAGCTTGAATCCATCCTACAATGAGCAGTTCTTC. Residues: CASSLNPSYNEQFF.

The chain couples TRBV30 to TRBJ1-2, with 12 positions matching TRBD1. The CDR3 is 19 amino acids. Germline trimming cut 1 base from V and 4 bases from J; bases unmatched to any gene: 16. Germline assignment: CDR1 GTSNPN and CDR2 SVGIG (reference sequence). In DNA form, the CDR3 reads TGTGCCTGGAGTGGACGACCGGGACAGGGGGCGCGAGCTCGCTATGGCTACACCTTC. Its translation: CAWSGRPGQGARARYGYTF.

The chain joins TRBV7-8 to TRBJ1-2; 8 bases match TRBD1. The J segment lost 4 bases and the V segment lost 5 bases, leaving 21 bases of the junction unmatched. This CDR3 spans 19 amino acids. Germline CDR1 reads SGHVS; CDR2 reads FQNEAQ. The CDR3: CASSERVGSRQGQGYGYTF. CDR3 bases: TGTGCCAGCAGCGAACGGGTTGGGTCTCGACAGGGGCAGGGCTATGGCTACACCTTC.

The chain recombines TRBV5-5 with TRBJ2-7; D is uncertain. The ends were cut back, 0 bases at V and 2 bases at J, with 12 bases in the middle. CDR3 length: 15 residues. Germline V gene lookup returns CDR1 SGHKS and CDR2 YYEKEE (reference sequence). CDR3 sequence (DNA): TGTGCCAGCAGCTTGGGACTTCCGCGAGCCTACGAGCAGTACTTC. Its translation is CASSLGLPRAYEQYF.

This chain uses TRBV7-8 with TRBJ2-1, with a tentative D call TRBD2 (5 bases). Trimming stripped 3 bases from V and 9 bases from J, with 6 bases between. The CDR3 length is 11 residues. Germline assignment: CDR1 SGHVS and CDR2 FQNEAQ. The CDR3 region has the DNA TGTGCCAGCAGCTTCGAGGGTGAGCAGTTCTTC. It encodes CASSFEGEQFF.

The V and J genes are TRBV6-1 and TRBJ2-5; D may be TRBD2 (6 bases). V lost 7 bases and J 5 bases, leaving 14 bases between the germline ends. Germline V gene lookup returns CDR1 MNHNS and CDR2 SASEGT. The CDR3 consists of 13 residues. The CDR3: CASTSGDRETQYF. CDR3 nucleotides: TGTGCCAGCACTTCGGGGGATAGGGAGACCCAGTACTTC.

The chain uses TRBV25-1 and TRBJ2-3, with TRBD1 as a possible D gene (5 bases). Trimming took off 9 bases at V and 3 bases at J, with 10 bases between the two ends. The CDR3 runs 12 residues. From germline, CDR1 is MGHDK and CDR2 SYGVNS. The CDR3 DNA follows: TGTGCCAGTGAAGGGGCTACAGATACGCAGTATTTT. It specifies CASEGATDTQYF.

V gene TRBV7-2 combines with J gene TRBJ2-1; D might be TRBD2 (7 bases). CDR3 length: 16 residues. Germline CDR1 is SGHTA and CDR2 is FQGNSA. V lost 3 bases and J lost 4, with 16 bases in between. The CDR3 DNA sequence: TGTGCCAGCAGCTTTTACGGGGGGCTTAGTTACAATGAGCAGTTCTTC. The encoded protein is CASSFYGGLSYNEQFF.

V usage is TRBV11-3 and J usage is TRBJ2-5, with a tentative D call TRBD1 (5 bases). The CDR3 is made up of 17 amino acids. Trimming stripped 2 bases from V and 1 base from J, with 17 bases between. In germline, CDR1 is SGHNT, CDR2 YENEEA. The CDR3: CASSLSNRQRTQETQYF. The CDR3 nucleotides are TGTGCCAGCAGCTTATCGAACCGACAGCGAACCCAAGAGACCCAGTACTTC.

The rearrangement links TRBV11-2 to TRBJ2-7, with D unresolved. CDR1 and CDR2 from the germline V gene are SGHAT and FQNNGV. V was cut by 5 bases and J by 7 bases, with 12 bases left in between. There are 12 residues in the CDR3. The CDR3 loop reads CASSPLASEQYF. CDR3 nucleotide sequence: TGTGCCAGCAGCCCTTTAGCTTCAGAGCAGTACTTC. The entire variable domain, with the rest obtained from reference TRBV11-2 and TRBJ2-7, is as follows: EAGVAQSPRYKIIEKRQSVAFWCNPISGHATLYWYQQILGQGPKLLIQFQNNGVVDDSQLPKDRFSAERLKGVDSTLKIQPAKLEDSAVYLCASSPLASEQYFGPGTRLTVT.

The rearrangement links TRBV5-6 to TRBJ2-3; possibly TRBD2 for D (5 bases). The CDR3 has 15 amino acids. Deletions cut 0 bases from V and 7 bases from J, with 15 bases between. Germline-derived CDR1 and CDR2 are SGHDT and YYEEEE. The CDR3 nucleotides are TGTGCCAGCAGCTTGGGGGCTAGCCCGGGTTATACGCAGTATTTT. It yields the protein CASSLGASPGYTQYF.

This clone was counted a few times. J is TRBJ1-1 and V is TRBV29-1; D is undetermined. Per the germline V gene, CDR1 is SQVTM and CDR2 is ANQGSEA. The germline V and J ends were trimmed by 5 bases and 2 bases, with 12 bases remaining between them. This CDR3 comprises 13 residues. CDR3 bases: TGCAGCGTTTCCACTGGGAGTAACACTGAAGCTTTCTTT. Its translation is CSVSTGSNTEAFF.

This chain links TRBV19 with TRBJ2-3; 12 bases align to TRBD2. The germline V gene encodes CDR1 LNHDA and CDR2 SQIVND (reference sequence). The CDR3 is 16 amino acids. The V and J ends lost 4 bases and 1 base, in that order; junction bases with no gene match: 3. CDR3 nucleotides: TGTGCCAGTAGTAAAAGGACTAGCGGGGGCACAGATACGCAGTATTTT. This translates into CASSKRTSGGTDTQYF. Using reference TRBV19 and TRBJ2-3 for the parts outside the CDR3, the full variable domain is DGGITQSPKYLFRKEGQNVTLSCEQNLNHDAMYWYRQDPGQGLRLIYYSQIVNDFQKGDIAEGYSVSREKKESFPLTVTSAQKNPTAFYLCASSKRTSGGTDTQYFGPGTRLTVL.

This clone has only a few counts. The chain is built from TRBV7-9 and TRBJ2-1; D may be TRBD1 (6 bases). This CDR3 spans 16 amino acids. Between the trimmed V and J ends, which lost 5 bases and 4 bases, there was a span of 18 bases. Germline V gene data show CDR1 as SEHNR and CDR2 as FQNEAQ (reference sequence). Written as DNA, the CDR3 is TGTGCCAGCAGCCCCCCATCGGACAGAGAGTACAATGAGCAGTTCTTC. Its translation: CASSPPSDREYNEQFF.

This clone has only one observation. The CDR3: CASSFWWEDDNEQFF. The CDR3 nucleotides are TGTGCCAGCAGTTTTTGGTGGGAGGACGACAATGAGCAGTTCTTC. J is TRBJ2-1 and V is TRBV28, with D possibly TRBD2 on 6 matching bases. The germline V and J ends were trimmed by 3 bases and 5 bases, with 14 bases remaining between them. The CDR3 is 15 amino acids. Germline V gives CDR1 MDHEN, CDR2 SYDVKM.